A selection of T cell receptor beta chains follows, all from one sample in a study of cytomegalovirus exposure and HLA in healthy donors. Clones were sequenced by immunoSEQ multiplex PCR, and TCRdb holds only the in-frame ones, with some missing. Reported are roughly 39,000 clones; the ten largest clones contain over 3%. Sequenced: PBMCs. The receptors were sampled from a woman aged 25 to 39 in good health and CMV-seropositive. The CDR3 runs from the conserved cysteine through the conserved F or W. A D gene is named only where the DNA matches it firmly.

D gene	V gene	J gene	CDR3 protein	CDR3 DNA
TRBD2	TRBV5-8	TRBJ2-3	CASSSGMLAGAGTDTQYF	TGTGCCAGCAGCTCCGGCATGCTAGCGGGGGCTGGCACAGATACGCAGTATTTT
NA	TRBV6-1	TRBJ1-2	CASSEQDRSSYGYTF	TGCGCCAGCAGTGAACAAGACAGGTCCTCCTATGGCTACACCTTC
NA	TRBV28	TRBJ2-2	CASNSLGRNTGELFF	TGTGCCAGCAATTCCCTGGGGAGGAACACCGGGGAGCTGTTTTTT
NA	TRBV7-8	TRBJ1-6	CASSPQLLSSNSPLHF	TGTGCCAGCAGCCCCCAACTTCTATCTTCCAATTCACCCCTCCACTTT
NA	TRBV5-5	TRBJ2-3	CASSYDSPTDTQYF	TGTGCCAGCAGCTATGACAGCCCCACAGATACGCAGTATTTT
NA	TRBV4-1	TRBJ1-2	CASSQEPSYGYTF	TGCGCCAGCAGCCAAGAACCCAGCTATGGCTACACCTTC
NA	TRBV19	TRBJ1-5	CASSIFGGSQPQHF	TGTGCCAGTAGTATATTCGGGGGGAGTCAGCCCCAGCATTTT
TRBD2	TRBV19	TRBJ2-5	CASSPSGLGETQYF	TGTGCCAGTAGTCCTAGCGGCCTAGGAGAGACCCAGTACTTC
NA	TRBV7-2	TRBJ1-4	CASSLSGEKLFF	TGTGCCAGCAGCTTATCAGGTGAAAAACTGTTTTTT
NA	TRBV18	TRBJ2-2	CASSYTPGTGELFF	TGTGCCAGCTCCTACACCCCGGGAACCGGGGAGCTGTTTTTT
TRBD1	TRBV18	TRBJ1-5	CASSPDRGKGNQPQHF	TGTGCCAGCTCTCCGGACAGGGGAAAAGGCAATCAGCCCCAGCATTTT
TRBD1	TRBV7-9	TRBJ1-4	CASSLGQNEKLFF	TGTGCCAGCAGCTTGGGACAGAATGAAAAACTGTTTTTT
TRBD1	TRBV28	TRBJ1-2	CASSIRRGTGVYGYTF	TGTGCCAGCAGTATTCGGCGAGGGACAGGGGTGTATGGCTACACCTTC
NA	TRBV7-7	TRBJ2-1	CASSPGQLADNEQFF	TGTGCCAGCAGCCCCGGACAGCTTGCTGACAATGAGCAGTTCTTC
NA	TRBV28	TRBJ1-1	CASSLTNTEAFF	TGTGCCAGCAGTTTAACTAACACTGAAGCTTTCTTT
NA	TRBV5-1	TRBJ2-2	CASSLMDTNTGELFF	TGCGCCAGCAGCTTGATGGACACGAACACCGGGGAGCTGTTTTTT
TRBD2	TRBV7-2	TRBJ2-7	CASSPIAGGRYEQYF	TGTGCCAGCAGCCCAATAGCGGGGGGGCGATACGAGCAGTACTTC